This TCR beta chain appears in the sequencing data of a study of identical twins listed by TCRdb under 2016. Notes on the research overall: To test whether fetal clonotypes persist, the study used deep sequencing on TCR alpha and beta repertoires from monozygotic twins, unrelated adults of various ages, and cord blood. Replicate twin experiments were performed at different times using different library preparation protocols to rule out contamination.

Only healthy Caucasian donors were included. The twin cohort comprised three pairs of female monozygotic twins, all aged roughly 18 to 29 years. CD4+ and CD8+ T cell populations were isolated with positive isolation kits from Invitrogen. In this sample, this clonotype turned up a few times. The specificity of this receptor is unknown. The sample holds no much larger clone one base away, and base qualities are not on file. Library prep was done by 5' RACE. Sequencing used an Illumina HiSeq 2000. Template switching added a universal primer binding site, and the final cDNA carried a unique molecular identifier that allowed TCR cDNA molecules to be counted accurately. First-strand cDNA for TCR alpha and beta chains was synthesized from specific primers in the conserved constant-segment region. To control for contamination, every cDNA library was double barcoded, receiving both a SMART-Mk sample barcode and Illumina barcodes. TruSeq adapter sequences, together with Illumina sample barcodes, were added in two successive PCR steps. The TCR alpha and beta cDNA libraries were sequenced on the Illumina HiSeq platform using custom primers. The study's own analysis went as follows. Unique molecular identifiers were extracted from raw reads with MiGEC, and CDR3 positions were determined with MiXCR. For each individual, recombination models were inferred using an EM algorithm with the repgenHMM and IGoR tools. The analysis of shared clonotypes was done with the tcR package in R, with sharing normalized by the product of cloneset sizes. To study raw recombination free of thymic and clonal selection effects, out-of-frame nonproductive sequences were analyzed. The public reads were quality trimmed at Q25 with fastp and then assembled into clones with MiXCR by TCRdb, keeping productive beta chains. Each CDR3 protein gets just one entry, which takes the most common genes and DNA from the rows behind it. These V and J calls are TCRdb output, not the study's own analysis. Counted in this sample were about 530,000 distinct CDR3 sequences; approximately 16% of them appeared once. Around 0.4% of the sample rests with the top ten.

Overall study outcomes, separate from this receptor: Abundant cord blood beta clonotypes carried fewer insertions; young adult naive repertoires showed a weaker similar trend, while memory repertoires showed none. Out-of-frame TCR alpha sharing in monozygotic twins was systematically underestimated by recombination models, whereas sharing between unrelated individuals was in agreement with the recombination models. In beta out-of-frame sequences, excess twin sharing was weaker, because having fewer shared sequences lowered the signal-to-noise ratio. Zero-insertion analyses could be partly confounded by invariant T cells such as MAIT and iNKT, although diverse VJ usage argued against such confounding for most clonotypes. Because the same donors could not be followed over many years, the conclusions depended on cross-sectional statistical analysis. Out-of-frame TCR alpha sequences shared between twins showed an excess of low generation-probability sequences compared with coincidental sharing between unrelated individuals.

As encoded in the germline V gene, CDR1 is SGHRS while CDR2 is YFSETQ. The germline ends are 11 bases apart after V is trimmed by 1 base and J by 0 bases. Measured from the cysteine to the phenylalanine, the CDR3 is 15 residues long. Only CDR3 DNA is held: 45 bases, read in frame from base 1. This sample was also put to use in a study of yellow fever vaccine responses in identical twins. Drawing on the second study: The authors reported that the T cell response to vaccination in identical twins appeared partly convergent and partly personalized. The study precisely tracked vaccine-responding T cell clones in identical twins.

The clonotype was recovered from a woman aged 18-29 years in good health. Material: CD4+ T cells sorted from blood. The rearranged chain carries TRBV5-1 and TRBJ2-7; the D segment may tentatively be TRBD1 or TRBD2, each giving 5 matched bases. The CDR3 protein: CASSLIGGNSYEQYF. The DNA is TGCGCCAGCAGCTTGATTGGGGGAAACTCCTACGAGCAGTACTTC.